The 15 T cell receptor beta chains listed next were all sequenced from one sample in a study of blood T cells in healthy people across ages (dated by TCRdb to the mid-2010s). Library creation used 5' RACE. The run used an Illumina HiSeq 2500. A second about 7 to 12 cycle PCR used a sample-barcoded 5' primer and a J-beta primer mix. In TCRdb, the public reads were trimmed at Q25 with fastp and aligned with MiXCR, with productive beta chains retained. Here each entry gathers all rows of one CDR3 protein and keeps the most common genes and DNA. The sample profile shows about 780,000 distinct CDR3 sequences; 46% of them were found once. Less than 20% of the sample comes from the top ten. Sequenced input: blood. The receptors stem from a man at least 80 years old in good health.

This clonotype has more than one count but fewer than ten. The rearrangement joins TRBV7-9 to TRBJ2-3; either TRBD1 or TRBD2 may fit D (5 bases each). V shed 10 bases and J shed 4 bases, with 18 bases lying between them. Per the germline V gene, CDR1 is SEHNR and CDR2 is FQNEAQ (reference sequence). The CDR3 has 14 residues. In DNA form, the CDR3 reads TGTGCCACATATCCGTGGGGGAGTTCAGATACGCAGTATTTT. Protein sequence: CATYPWGSSDTQYF.

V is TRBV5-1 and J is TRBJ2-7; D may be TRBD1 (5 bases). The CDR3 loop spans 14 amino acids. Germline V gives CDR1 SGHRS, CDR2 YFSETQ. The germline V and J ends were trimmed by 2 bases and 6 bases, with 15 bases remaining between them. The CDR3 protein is CASSFNRMGFEQYF. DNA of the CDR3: TGCGCCAGCAGCTTCAACAGGATGGGGTTCGAGCAGTACTTC.

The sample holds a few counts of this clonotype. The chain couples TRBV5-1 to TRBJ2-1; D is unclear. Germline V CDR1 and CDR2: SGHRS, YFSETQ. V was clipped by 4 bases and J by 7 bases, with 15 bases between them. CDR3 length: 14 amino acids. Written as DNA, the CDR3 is TGCGCCAGCAGCCCGGGTCCAGCGTGGAATGAGCAGTTCTTC. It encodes CASSPGPAWNEQFF.

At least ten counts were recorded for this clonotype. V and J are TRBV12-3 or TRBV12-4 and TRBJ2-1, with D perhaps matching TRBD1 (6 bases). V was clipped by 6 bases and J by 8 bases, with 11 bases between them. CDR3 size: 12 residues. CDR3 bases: TGTGCCAGCAGCCGCACAGGGTATGAGCAGTTCTTC. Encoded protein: CASSRTGYEQFF.

CDR3 DNA: TGTGCCAGCAGTTTCACCCGGGGTGGCAATCAGCCCCAGCATTTT. Translation gives CASSFTRGGNQPQHF. This chain uses TRBV12-3 or TRBV12-4 with TRBJ1-5; D not resolved. Trimming stripped 3 bases from V and 2 bases from J, with 11 bases between. The CDR3 is 15 amino acids.

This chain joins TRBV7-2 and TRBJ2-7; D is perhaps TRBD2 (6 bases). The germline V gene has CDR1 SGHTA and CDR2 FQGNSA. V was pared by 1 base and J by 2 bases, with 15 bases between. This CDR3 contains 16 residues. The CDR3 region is CASSLGALGLTYEQYF. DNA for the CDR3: TGTGCCAGCAGCTTAGGGGCGTTGGGACTTACCTACGAGCAGTACTTC.

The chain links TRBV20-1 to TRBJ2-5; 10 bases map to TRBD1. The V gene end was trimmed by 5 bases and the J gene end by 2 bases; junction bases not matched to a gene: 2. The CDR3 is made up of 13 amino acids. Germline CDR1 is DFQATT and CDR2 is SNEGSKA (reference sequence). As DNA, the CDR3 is TGCAGTGCTCCGGGACAGGGGCAAGAGACCCAGTACTTC. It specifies CSAPGQGQETQYF.

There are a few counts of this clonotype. The CDR3 coding sequence is TGTGCCAGCAGTTTCGTGCCCTACAATGAGCAGTTCTTC. It specifies CASSFVPYNEQFF. The V gene is TRBV27, the J gene TRBJ2-1; D not certain. The CDR3 covers 13 residues. CDR1 is MNHEY, CDR2 SMNVEV, per germline (reference sequence). Trimming stripped 3 bases from V and 2 bases from J, with 5 bases between.

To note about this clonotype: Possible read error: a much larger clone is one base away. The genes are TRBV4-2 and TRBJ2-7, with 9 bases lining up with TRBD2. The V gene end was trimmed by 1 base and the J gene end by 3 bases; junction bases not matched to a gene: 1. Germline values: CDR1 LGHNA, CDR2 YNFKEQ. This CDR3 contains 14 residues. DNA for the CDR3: TGTGCCAGCAGCCAAGCTAGCGGGAACTACGAGCAGTACTTC. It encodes CASSQASGNYEQYF.

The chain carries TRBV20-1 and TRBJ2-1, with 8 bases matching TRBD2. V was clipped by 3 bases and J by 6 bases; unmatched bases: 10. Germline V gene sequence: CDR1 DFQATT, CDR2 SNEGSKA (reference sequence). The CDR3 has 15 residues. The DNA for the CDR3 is TGCAGTGCTAGTTCCGGGAGGGCCTCAGGCAATGAGCAGTTCTTC. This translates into CSASSGRASGNEQFF.

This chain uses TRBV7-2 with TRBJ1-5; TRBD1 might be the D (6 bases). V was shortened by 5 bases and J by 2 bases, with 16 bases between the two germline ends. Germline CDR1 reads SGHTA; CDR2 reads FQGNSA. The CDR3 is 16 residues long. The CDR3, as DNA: TGTGCCAGCAGCCCCCCCTCGGGACAAGGCAATCAGCCCCAGCATTTT. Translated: CASSPPSGQGNQPQHF.

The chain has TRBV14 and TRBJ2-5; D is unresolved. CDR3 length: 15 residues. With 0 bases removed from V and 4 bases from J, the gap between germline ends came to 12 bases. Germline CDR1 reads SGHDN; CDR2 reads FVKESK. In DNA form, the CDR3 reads TGTGCCAGCAGCCAAGATATGGCAGCCTCAGAGACCCAGTACTTC. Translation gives CASSQDMAASETQYF.

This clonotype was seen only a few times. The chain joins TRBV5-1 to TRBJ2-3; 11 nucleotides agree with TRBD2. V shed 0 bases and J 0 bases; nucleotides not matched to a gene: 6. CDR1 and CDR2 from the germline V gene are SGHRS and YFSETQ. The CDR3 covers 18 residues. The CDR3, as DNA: TGCGCCAGCAGCTTGGCGCGACTAGCGGGATCAAGCACAGATACGCAGTATTTT. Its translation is CASSLARLAGSSTDTQYF.

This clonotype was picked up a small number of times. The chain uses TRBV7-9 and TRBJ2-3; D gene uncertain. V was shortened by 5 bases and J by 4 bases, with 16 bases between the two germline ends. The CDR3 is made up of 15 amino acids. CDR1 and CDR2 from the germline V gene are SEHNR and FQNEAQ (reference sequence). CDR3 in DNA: TGTGCCAGCAGCAATCGGGCGCCTGTCGCAGATACGCAGTATTTT. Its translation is CASSNRAPVADTQYF.

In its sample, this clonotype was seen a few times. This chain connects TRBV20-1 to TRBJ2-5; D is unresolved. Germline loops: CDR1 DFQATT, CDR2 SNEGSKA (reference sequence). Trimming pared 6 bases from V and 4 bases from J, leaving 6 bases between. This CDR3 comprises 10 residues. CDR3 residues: CSALGETQYF. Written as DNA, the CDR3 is TGCAGTGCCCTGGGAGAGACCCAGTACTTC.